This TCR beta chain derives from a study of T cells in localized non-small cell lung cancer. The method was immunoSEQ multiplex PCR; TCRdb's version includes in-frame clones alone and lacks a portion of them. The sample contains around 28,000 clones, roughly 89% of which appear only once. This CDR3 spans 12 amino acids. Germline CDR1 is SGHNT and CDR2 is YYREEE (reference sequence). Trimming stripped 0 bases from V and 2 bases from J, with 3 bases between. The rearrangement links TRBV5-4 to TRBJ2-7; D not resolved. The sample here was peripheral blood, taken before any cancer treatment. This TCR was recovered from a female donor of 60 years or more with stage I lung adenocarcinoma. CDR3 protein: CASSLGAYEQYF. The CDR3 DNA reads TGTGCCAGCAGCTTGGGGGCCTACGAGCAGTACTTC.